Listed below are T cell receptor beta chains from one sample, sequenced in a study of shared clonotypes between healthy human individuals. Here immunoSEQ multiplex PCR was the method, and the copy in TCRdb shows in-frame clones only, minus some. The sample yields about 1.1 million clones, about 80% seen once. Sequencing was carried out using memory CD4+ T cells from PBMCs. Receptor source: a man aged 18 to 29 in good health. Some clones in this sample may be carry-over from other donors' samples. CDR3s include the opening cysteine and the closing phenylalanine or tryptophan. D genes are given only for firm matches. Part of the rows lack a size; the others show once, few, many or a class for expanded clones.

CDR3aa	CDR3nt	abundance	d_gene	v_gene	j_gene
CASSPDRGRNEQYF	TGTGCCAGCAGCCCGGACAGGGGGAGGAACGAGCAGTACTTC	-	TRBD1	TRBV7-2	TRBJ2-7
CASCASGTDTQYF	TGTGCTAGTTGTGCTAGCGGCACAGATACGCAGTATTTT	-	-	TRBV12-5	TRBJ2-3
CASSLAGMNTEAFF	TGTGCCAGCAGCTTGGCAGGGATGAACACTGAAGCTTTCTTT	-	-	TRBV5-5	TRBJ1-1
CASSLVLYEQYF	TGTGCCAGCAGTTTAGTCCTTTACGAGCAGTACTTC	-	-	TRBV28	TRBJ2-7
CASSYSGATRNEQFF	TGCGCCAGCAGCTATAGCGGGGCTACAAGGAATGAGCAGTTCTTC	-	TRBD2	TRBV5-1	TRBJ2-1
CASREQQGAYEQYF	TGTGCCAGCAGAGAGCAGCAGGGGGCCTACGAGCAGTACTTC	-	TRBD1	TRBV6-5	TRBJ2-7
CASSVREDYNEQFF	TGTGCCAGCAGCGTGCGGGAGGACTACAATGAGCAGTTCTTC	-	TRBD2	TRBV9	TRBJ2-1
CASSVNSPGGNTIYF	TGTGCCAGCAGCGTAAATAGCCCCGGCGGCAACACCATATATTTT	-	-	TRBV9	TRBJ1-3
CASIGLPGRLFF	TGTGCCAGCATTGGTTTGCCGGGGCGGCTGTTTTTT	-	-	TRBV25-1	TRBJ2-2
CASSRPGQGETQYF	TGCGCCAGCAGCCGACCGGGACAGGGGGAGACCCAGTACTTC	few	TRBD1	TRBV4-1	TRBJ2-5
CASSILAGVAGELFF	TGTGCCAGCAGTATACTAGCGGGAGTTGCCGGGGAGCTGTTTTTT	-	TRBD2	TRBV28	TRBJ2-2
CASSLAGPTWFF	TGTGCCAGCAGCTTAGCGGGACCCACGTGGTTCTTC	once	-	TRBV7-9	TRBJ2-1
CASSRGQVGEKLFF	TGTGCCAGCAGTCGTGGACAGGTTGGTGAAAAACTGTTTTTT	-	TRBD1	TRBV6-1	TRBJ1-4
CASSGRVAGQETQYF	TGTGCCAGCAGCGGGAGGGTAGCGGGGCAAGAGACCCAGTACTTC	-	TRBD2	TRBV5-4	TRBJ2-5
CASSDGAGAGETQYF	TGTGCCAGCAGCGACGGTGCGGGAGCCGGAGAGACCCAGTACTTC	-	TRBD2	TRBV9	TRBJ2-5
CSVVGEGVCIQPQHF	TGCAGCGTTGTGGGTGAAGGGGTCTGTATTCAGCCCCAGCATTTT	many	-	TRBV29-1	TRBJ1-5
CASSPGLAGADSKNYEQYF	TGCGCCAGCAGCCCGGGACTAGCGGGAGCCGACTCCAAGAACTACGAGCAGTACTTC	-	TRBD2	TRBV5-1	TRBJ2-7
CASSPDRPETQYF	TGTGCCAGCTCCCCGGACAGGCCAGAGACCCAGTACTTC	-	TRBD1	TRBV18	TRBJ2-5
CASSRQGSSYNEQFF	TGTGCCAGTAGCCGGCAAGGGAGCTCCTACAATGAGCAGTTCTTC	-	-	TRBV19	TRBJ2-1
CASSLYRGRDQPQHF	TGTGCCAGCAGCTTATATAGGGGAAGGGATCAGCCCCAGCATTTT	-	-	TRBV7-2	TRBJ1-5
CASSARSEPYNEQFF	TGTGCCAGCAGTGCACGGAGCGAACCCTACAATGAGCAGTTCTTC	-	-	TRBV27	TRBJ2-1
CATSRPETPMNTEAFF	TGTGCCACCAGCAGACCTGAGACACCCATGAACACTGAAGCTTTCTTT	-	-	TRBV15	TRBJ1-1
CASSGLPYGYTF	TGTGCCAGCAGTGGCCTACCCTATGGCTACACCTTC	few	-	TRBV28	TRBJ1-2
CASSLFLQLGNEQFF	TGTGCCAGCAGCTTATTCCTTCAATTAGGGAATGAGCAGTTCTTC	-	-	TRBV11-2	TRBJ2-1
CASSPASSGANVLTF	TGTGCCAGCAGCCCAGCATCGTCTGGGGCCAACGTCCTGACTTTC	-	-	TRBV6-6	TRBJ2-6
CASSEARTSFYEQYF	TGTGCCAGCAGTGAAGCAAGGACTAGCTTTTACGAGCAGTACTTC	few	TRBD2	TRBV6-1	TRBJ2-7
CASSLGTADYYGYTF	TGTGCCAGCAGCTTAGGGACGGCAGACTACTATGGCTACACCTTC	-	-	TRBV11-2	TRBJ1-2
CASSLSSSVAEQYF	TGTGCCAGCAGTTTATCGTCATCTGTGGCAGAGCAGTACTTC	once	-	TRBV28	TRBJ2-7
CASSLTTGKNTEAFF	TGTGCCAGTAGTTTGACGACAGGGAAGAACACTGAAGCTTTCTTT	many	TRBD1	TRBV19	TRBJ1-1
CASSRTGGYNYGYTF	TGTGCCAGCAGCCGGACAGGGGGGTACAACTATGGCTACACCTTC	-	TRBD1	TRBV7-9	TRBJ1-2
CASSQMQGPNQPQHF	TGTGCCAGCAGCCAAATGCAGGGCCCCAATCAGCCCCAGCATTTT	-	-	TRBV7-9	TRBJ1-5
CASSFKGRQYF	TGTGCCAGCAGTTTCAAGGGTCGGCAGTACTTC	many	-	TRBV28	TRBJ2-7
CASSLWAGVRNEQFF	TGCGCCAGCAGCTTGTGGGCAGGGGTCAGGAATGAGCAGTTCTTC	-	-	TRBV5-1	TRBJ2-1
CASSFGRGYRAGANVLTF	TGTGCCAGCAGTTTTGGGAGGGGTTATCGAGCTGGGGCCAACGTCCTGACTTTC	-	TRBD2	TRBV27	TRBJ2-6
CASSEASTGRTEAFF	TGTGCCAGCAGTGAAGCTAGTACAGGGCGGACTGAAGCTTTCTTT	-	-	TRBV6-1	TRBJ1-1
CASSSPGESTEAFF	TGTGCCAGCAGCTCCCCAGGGGAGTCCACTGAAGCTTTCTTT	once	-	TRBV7-3	TRBJ1-1
CASSVGNTGTDTQYF	TGTGCCAGCAGCGTAGGTAACACGGGGACAGATACGCAGTATTTT	-	-	TRBV9	TRBJ2-3
CASNGSPYNEQFF	TGTGCCAGTAACGGGAGCCCCTACAATGAGCAGTTCTTC	many	-	TRBV7-9	TRBJ2-1
CASSHSALNEQFF	TGTGCCAGCAGCCACTCCGCCCTCAATGAGCAGTTCTTC	-	-	TRBV11-3	TRBJ2-1
CASSGLTSNQPQHF	TGTGCCAGCTCCGGGCTGACTAGCAATCAGCCCCAGCATTTT	-	-	TRBV28	TRBJ1-5
CASSQSGRAGTQYF	TGTGCCAGCAGCCAAAGCGGGAGGGCCGGGACCCAGTACTTC	-	TRBD2	TRBV4-2	TRBJ2-5
CASSLGQGDGYTF	TGTGCCAGCAGTTTGGGTCAGGGCGATGGCTACACCTTC	many	-	TRBV6-6	TRBJ1-2
CSVNGGPGANVLTF	TGCAGCGTTAACGGGGGTCCCGGGGCCAACGTCCTGACTTTC	-	-	TRBV29-1	TRBJ2-6
CASRQGAYEQYF	TGTGCCAGCAGACAGGGGGCCTACGAGCAGTACTTC	few	TRBD1	TRBV6-5	TRBJ2-7
CAWSPGQSYEQYF	TGTGCCTGGAGTCCGGGACAGTCCTACGAGCAGTACTTC	-	TRBD1	TRBV30	TRBJ2-7
CASSSPGLGTDTQYF	TGTGCCAGCAGCTCGCCGGGACTAGGCACAGATACGCAGTATTTT	-	TRBD2	TRBV7-9	TRBJ2-3
CASSPRSVGEQFF	TGTGCCAGCTCACCTCGCTCAGTTGGTGAGCAGTTCTTC	-	-	TRBV18	TRBJ2-1
CAISLNGDSNQPQHF	TGTGCCATCAGTTTAAACGGGGATAGCAATCAGCCCCAGCATTTT	-	-	TRBV10-3	TRBJ1-5
CAWSWGGEQYF	TGTGCCTGGAGTTGGGGCGGGGAGCAGTACTTC	few	-	TRBV30	TRBJ2-5
CASLREIMNTEAFF	TGTGCCAGCTTGAGAGAAATCATGAACACTGAAGCTTTCTTT	-	-	TRBV18	TRBJ1-1